The 26 T cell receptor beta chains below come from one sample, sequenced in a study of blood T cells in healthy people across ages. The authors ran a second PCR of roughly 6 to 12 cycles using a sample-barcoded 5' primer and a J-beta primer mix. One entry per CDR3 protein, called by TCRdb with MiXCR from the 5' RACE reads. Among 1.5 million to 2 million distinct CDR3 sequences listed, roughly 52% were seen once. Sequenced: blood. These receptors all stem from a woman in her thirties or forties in good health.

The sample holds one count of this clonotype. The CDR3 region is CASSQAAVIETQYF. CDR3 bases: TGCGCCAGCAGCCAGGCCGCGGTGATAGAGACCCAGTACTTC. The chain uses TRBV4-1 and TRBJ2-7, with D unresolved. Gene TRBJ2-5 matches the end of the DNA better, so the J call may be wrong. The CDR3 runs to 14 residues. The germline V gene has CDR1 MGHRA and CDR2 YSYEKL.

V gene TRBV6-1 combines with J gene TRBJ2-1; the match to TRBD1 covers 8 bases. Germline trimming cut 6 bases from V and 2 bases from J; bases unmatched to any gene: 9. The germline V gene encodes CDR1 MNHNS and CDR2 SASEGT. The CDR3 runs 16 residues. The CDR3 here is CASRGQGALTYNEQFF. The CDR3 DNA follows: TGTGCCAGCAGAGGGCAGGGGGCGCTCACCTACAATGAGCAGTTCTTC.

This rearrangement joins TRBV18 to TRBJ2-3; D might be TRBD2 (7 bases). V lost 4 bases to trimming and J lost 2 bases, with 19 bases between them. Germline lookup yields CDR1 KGHSH and CDR2 LQKENI. The CDR3 is 17 amino acids. The CDR3 spells CASSQQHGRGLTDTQYF. The CDR3 coding sequence is TGTGCCAGCTCACAACAACACGGGCGGGGGCTCACAGATACGCAGTATTTT.

This clonotype was seen only a few times. The CDR3 DNA reads as TGTGCCAGCAGCACGGACAGGGGAGGAGAGACCCAGTACTTC. It is translated as CASSTDRGGETQYF. The chain links TRBV3-1 to TRBJ2-5; TRBD1 agrees at 9 bases. J lost 4 bases, V lost 5 bases, and 5 bases had no gene match. The CDR3 contains 14 residues. Per germline, CDR1 LGHDT and CDR2 YNNKEL (reference sequence).

This clonotype was seen more than once but under ten times. This sequence joins TRBV6-6 and TRBJ2-7, with D maybe TRBD2 (5 bases). CDR1 is MNHNY, CDR2 SVGAGI, per germline (reference sequence). V dropped 7 bases and J dropped 1 base, with 11 bases sitting between them. The CDR3 loop spans 13 amino acids. The DNA for the CDR3 is TGTGCCAGCATCGACCGGGGTTCCTACGAGCAGTACTTC. Translating gives CASIDRGSYEQYF.

This clonotype was counted only a few times. The rearrangement links TRBV29-1 to TRBJ1-2, with D possibly being TRBD1 (5 bases). CDR1 is SQVTM and CDR2 is ANQGSEA in the germline V gene. The CDR3 loop spans 12 amino acids. The ends were cut back, 6 bases at V and 4 bases at J, with 12 bases in the middle. The CDR3: CSVSQGPYGYTF. CDR3 sequence (DNA): TGCAGCGTCTCTCAGGGTCCCTATGGCTACACCTTC.

This clonotype was detected only a few times. The chain carries TRBV11-2 and TRBJ2-7; tentative D call: TRBD2 (6 bases). CDR1 SGHAT and CDR2 FQNNGV come from the germline V gene. The CDR3 spans 16 residues. Trimming stripped 5 bases from V and 3 bases from J, with 20 bases between. The CDR3 spells CASSPLFPGDNYEQYF. The CDR3 DNA is TGTGCCAGCAGCCCCCTCTTCCCGGGGGATAACTACGAGCAGTACTTC.

The chain has TRBV3-1 and TRBJ2-5, with 7 positions matching TRBD1. The CDR3 consists of 15 residues. Germline CDR1 is LGHDT and CDR2 is YNNKEL (reference sequence). Trimming took 0 bases from V and 6 from J; bases not matched to a gene: 7. The CDR3: CASSQERQGLKTQYF. DNA of the CDR3: TGTGCCAGCAGCCAAGAGAGACAGGGCCTAAAGACCCAGTACTTC.

The chain combines TRBV24-1 with TRBJ2-5; 10 nucleotides agree with TRBD1. The J call could be wrong; TRBJ2-7 is a better fit for the DNA end. The CDR3 has 13 residues. The germline V gene has CDR1 KGHDR and CDR2 SFDVKD. For the CDR3, the DNA is TGTGCCACCAGTGATGGGACAGGGGACGAGCAGTACTTC. This gives the protein CATSDGTGDEQYF.

This clonotype has only a few counts. The chain has TRBV9 and TRBJ1-4; the D is unclear. The V gene lost 3 bases and the J gene lost 1 base, with 7 bases spanning the gap. Germline CDR1 SGDLS, CDR2 YYNGEE. CDR3 length equals 14 residues. The CDR3 DNA follows: TGTGCCAGCAGCGCGGACGGAACTAATGAAAAACTGTTTTTT. Its protein is CASSADGTNEKLFF. The full variable domain, with the rest looked up from reference TRBV9 and TRBJ1-4, is DSGVTQTPKHLITATGQRVTLRCSPRSGDLSVYWYQQSLDQGLQFLIQYYNGEERAKGNILERFSAQQFPDLHSELNLSSLELGDSALYFCASSADGTNEKLFFGSGTQLSVL.

The gene calls are TRBV12-3 or TRBV12-4 and TRBJ2-1, with D perhaps TRBD1 (6 bases). The CDR3 is 15 residues long. Trimming removed 5 bases at V and 7 bases at J, with 18 bases between. CDR3 DNA sequence: TGTGCCAGCAGTCCTACAGGGCCCTCGCTTAATGAGCAGTTCTTC. Its protein is CASSPTGPSLNEQFF.

At least ten counts were recorded for this clonotype. The chain joins TRBV27 to TRBJ2-5; 9 nucleotides align to TRBD1. The germline V gene encodes CDR1 MNHEY and CDR2 SMNVEV (reference sequence). V was pared by 4 bases and J by 4 bases, with 7 bases of the junction left unmatched. The CDR3 runs to 15 residues. The CDR3 reads CASSSQDRGIETQYF. CDR3 coding DNA: TGTGCCAGCAGTTCCCAAGACAGGGGGATAGAGACCCAGTACTTC.

CDR3 in amino acids: CSVEGTGKGETQYF. The DNA of the CDR3 is TGCAGCGTTGAAGGGACAGGCAAAGGGGAGACCCAGTACTTC. This rearrangement joins TRBV29-1 to TRBJ2-5; the match to TRBD1 covers 7 bases. J was trimmed by 5 bases and V by 1 base; bases with no gene match: 7. Germline lookup yields CDR1 SQVTM and CDR2 ANQGSEA. This CDR3 is 14 amino acids long.

The chain carries TRBV7-8 and TRBJ2-3; TRBD2 matches at 9 bases. The CDR3 totals 15 residues. With 4 bases clipped from V and 7 bases from J, the junction kept 9 bases outside the gene matches. CDR1 is SGHVS, CDR2 FQNEAQ, per germline. The CDR3 DNA follows: TGTGCCAGCAGCTCTAGCGGGGCCCCAGAGAATACGCAGTATTTT. It encodes CASSSSGAPENTQYF.

The J gene is TRBJ2-5, the V gene TRBV4-3, with TRBD1 identical over 7 bases. The V and J ends lost 4 bases and 11 bases, in that order; junction bases with no gene match: 13. The CDR3 extends over 14 amino acids. Germline V CDR1 and CDR2: LGHNA, YSLEER. The CDR3 DNA is TGCGCCAGCAGCCTTCGATCGACAGGGCGAGAGCAGTACTTC. This sequence encodes CASSLRSTGREQYF.

The chain links TRBV20-1 to TRBJ2-5; D is possibly TRBD1 or TRBD2 (5 bases each). CDR3 length: 13 amino acids. Trimming pared 6 bases from V and 2 bases from J, leaving 13 bases between. CDR1 and CDR2 from the germline V gene are DFQATT and SNEGSKA (reference sequence). CDR3 amino acids: CSAPGPVQETQYF. The CDR3, as DNA: TGCAGTGCGCCGGGGCCGGTACAAGAGACCCAGTACTTC.

The gene calls are TRBV29-1 and TRBJ2-1; the D gene is possibly TRBD1 (5 bases). Germline V gene lookup returns CDR1 SQVTM and CDR2 ANQGSEA. The CDR3 is 12 amino acids. The CDR3 sequence is CSAFGASSEQFF. The CDR3 bases are TGCAGTGCCTTTGGGGCTAGTTCGGAGCAGTTCTTC.

This clonotype was counted only a few times. The J gene is TRBJ1-1, the V gene TRBV7-3; weak D call: TRBD1 (6 bases). Germline CDR1 and CDR2: SGHTA and FQGTGA. This CDR3 has 13 residues. V gave up 5 bases and J gave up 3 bases, with 10 bases separating them. CDR3 in amino acids: CASSQGTYTEAFF. CDR3 sequence (DNA): TGTGCCAGCAGCCAAGGGACATACACTGAAGCTTTCTTT.

This clonotype was seen only a few times. The rearrangement uses TRBV28 and TRBJ1-1, with a weak D call TRBD1 (6 bases). With 3 bases removed from V and 3 bases from J, the gap between germline ends came to 11 bases. Germline V CDR1 and CDR2: MDHEN, SYDVKM. This CDR3 is built from 14 residues. CDR3 in DNA: TGTGCCAGCAGTTTGTCAGGGGCCTACACTGAAGCTTTCTTT. It encodes CASSLSGAYTEAFF.

The V gene is TRBV6-1, the J gene TRBJ2-5; 7 nucleotides align to TRBD1. Germline assignment: CDR1 MNHNS and CDR2 SASEGT. The CDR3 contains 15 residues. V shed 0 bases, J shed 4 bases, and the junction held 5 bases outside the gene matches. The DNA of the CDR3 is TGTGCCAGCAGTGAAGCGTATACAGGGGCAGAGACCCAGTACTTC. Its protein is CASSEAYTGAETQYF.

The sample holds a few counts of this clonotype. The CDR3 coding sequence is TGTGCCAGCAGCAGCAGACGCCACAGCACAGATACGCAGTATTTT. Translated: CASSSRRHSTDTQYF. V and J are TRBV7-2 and TRBJ2-3; D is unresolved. Per germline, CDR1 SGHTA and CDR2 FQGNSA. Trimming left V 5 bases short and J 0 bases short, with 12 bases between. This CDR3 is built from 15 residues.

About this clonotype: One end of the junction fails to match germline, which may point to a read error. The genes are TRBV29-1 and TRBJ1-2, with a weak D call TRBD1 (6 bases). Germline assignment: CDR1 SQVTM and CDR2 ANQGSEA. CDR3 length: 14 amino acids. The CDR3 coding sequence is TGCAGCGTTGAAGGTCATTCCCCCGGGGGGGGCTACACCTTT. The encoded protein is CSVEGHSPGGGYTF.

V and J are TRBV4-3 and TRBJ1-1; D is perhaps TRBD1 (6 bases). The length of the CDR3 is 18 residues. The V and J ends lost 1 base and 0 bases respectively, with 18 bases between them. The germline gives CDR1 LGHNA, CDR2 YSLEER. The CDR3 here is CASSQGGAGVNMNTEAFF. The CDR3 DNA reads as TGCGCCAGCAGCCAAGGTGGGGCAGGGGTCAACATGAACACTGAAGCTTTCTTT.

There are a few counts of this clonotype. The chain links TRBV12-1 to TRBJ2-3; the tabulated D call, TRBD1, remains unverified against the DNA. TRBV12-1 is marked as a pseudogene. This CDR3 region has 16 residues. The DNA of the CDR3 is TGTGCCACCGTCAAATTTCCGGACAGGGTGGAAGATACGCAGTATTTT. It is translated as CATVKFPDRVEDTQYF.

This clonotype was observed a few times. The rearrangement joins TRBV7-2 to TRBJ2-1, with D possibly matching TRBD2 (6 bases). V dropped 5 bases and J dropped 5 bases, with 13 bases sitting between them. Germline loops: CDR1 SGHTA, CDR2 FQGNSA. The CDR3 has 14 amino acids. CDR3 region: CASSARRDHNEQFF. DNA for the CDR3: TGTGCCAGCAGCGCCCGGCGGGATCACAATGAGCAGTTCTTC.

This clonotype showed up just a few times. The chain combines TRBV5-1 with TRBJ1-5; D uncertain. Germline V lookup: CDR1 SGHRS, CDR2 YFSETQ. The CDR3 runs 15 residues. V lost 4 bases to trimming and J lost 4 bases, with 15 bases between them. The CDR3 region has the DNA TGCGCCAGCAGCCCCCTCGGAAGGGAAAATCAGCCCCAGCATTTT. It translates to CASSPLGRENQPQHF.